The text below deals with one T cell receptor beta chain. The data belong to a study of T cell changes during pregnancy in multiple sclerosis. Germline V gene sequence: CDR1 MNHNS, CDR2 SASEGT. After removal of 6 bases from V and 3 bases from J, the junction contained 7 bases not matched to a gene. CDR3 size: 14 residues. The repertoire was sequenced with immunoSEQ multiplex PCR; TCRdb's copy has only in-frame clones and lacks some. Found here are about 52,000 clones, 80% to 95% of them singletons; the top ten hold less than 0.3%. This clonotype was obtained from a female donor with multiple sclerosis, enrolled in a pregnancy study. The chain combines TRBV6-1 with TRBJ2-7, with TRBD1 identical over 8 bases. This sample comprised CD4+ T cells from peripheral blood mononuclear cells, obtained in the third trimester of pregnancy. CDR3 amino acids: CASRAGTGYYEQYF. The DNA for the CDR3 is TGTGCCAGCAGGGCCGGGACAGGCTACTACGAGCAGTACTTC.